The 30 T cell receptor beta chains given below trace back to one sample, sequenced in a study of CD8+CD57+ T cells in acquired aplastic anemia (dated by TCRdb to 2016 to 2018). TCRdb names Illumina HiSeq 2000 as the instrument used. Genomic DNA was used as template for profiling of TCR beta VDJ combinations and CDR3 sequences. Using fastp at Q25 and MiXCR, TCRdb reprocessed the public reads and kept productive beta chains. Identical CDR3 proteins give one entry, which carries the most common genes and DNA. The sample table holds about 81,000 distinct CDR3 sequences, of which approximately 46% were seen once. The top ten clones comprise about 66% of the sample. The sequenced material came from sorted CD4+, CD8+, or CD8+CD57+ T cells (not recorded which) from PBMCs. These receptors were taken from a human donor in good health, serving as a control.

The V call is TRBV5-1, the J call TRBJ1-1; 7 bases align to TRBD1. The J segment lost 1 base and the V segment lost 2 bases, leaving 2 bases of the junction unmatched. This CDR3 contains 14 residues. Looked up from germline, CDR1 is SGHRS and CDR2 is YFSETQ. CDR3 nucleotide sequence: TGCGCCAGCAGCTTTCGGGACAGGAACACTGAAGCTTTCTTT. This codes for CASSFRDRNTEAFF. The entire variable domain, with the rest obtained from reference TRBV5-1 and TRBJ1-1, is as follows: KAGVTQTPRYLIKTRGQQVTLSCSPISGHRSVSWYQQTPGQGLQFLFEYFSETQRNKGNFPGRFSGRQFSNSRSEMNVSTLELGDSALYLCASSFRDRNTEAFFGQGTRLTVV.

Comment on this clonotype: A read error may explain this, as a much larger clone is one base away. The chain uses TRBV11-1 and TRBJ2-3; 11 bases agree with TRBD2. Looked up from germline, CDR1 is SGHAT and CDR2 is FQDESV (reference sequence). Trimming took 6 bases from V and 4 from J; bases not matched to a gene: 15. The CDR3 runs 18 residues. CDR3 nucleotide sequence: TGTGCCAGCAGGCCAAAACTCACTAGCGGGAGATCCGCAGATACGCAGTATTTT. The encoded protein is CASRPKLTSGRSADTQYF.

The chain links TRBV10-2 to TRBJ1-2; D might be TRBD1 (5 bases). The germline gives CDR1 WSHSY, CDR2 SAAADI. There are 13 residues in the CDR3. V lost 2 bases, J lost 8 bases, and 12 bases lay in between. CDR3 sequence (DNA): TGCGCCAGCAGTGAGACCCAGGGTTACGGCTACACCTTC. Translated, it gives CASSETQGYGYTF.

For this clonotype: A single base separates this from a much larger clone, so it may be a read error. The chain is built from TRBV6-5 and TRBJ2-5; D is possibly TRBD2 (6 bases). The germline CDR1 and CDR2 sequences are MNHEY and SVGAGI. The CDR3 is 17 residues long. Trimming took 0 bases from V and 3 from J, leaving 17 bases between them. The CDR3 DNA is TGTGCCAGCAGTTACTCAACTGGCGGGGAGACGAAAGAGACCCAGTACTTC. Encoded protein: CASSYSTGGETKETQYF.

The J gene is TRBJ1-1, the V gene TRBV27; TRBD1 is a possible D gene (5 bases). Germline lookup yields CDR1 MNHEY and CDR2 SMNVEV (reference sequence). There are 17 residues in the CDR3. V was shortened by 6 bases and J by 1 base, with 21 bases between the two germline ends. Here the CDR3 DNA reads TGTGCCAGCAGGACGATTGTCGAATCGGGGGAGAACACTGAAGCTTTCTTT. Its protein product is CASRTIVESGENTEAFF.

This clonotype was picked up a small number of times. One junction end does not reproduce the germline sequence, and a read error may be involved. This sequence joins TRBV12-5 and TRBJ2-7; 13 positions match TRBD2. The germline CDR1 and CDR2 sequences are LGHNT and FRNRAP. This CDR3 is 17 amino acids long. CDR3 in DNA: TGTGCTAGTGGTTTGGTCGTACTAGCGGGAGGGCCTTACGGGCAGTACTTC. This sequence encodes CASGLVVLAGGPYGQYF.

The chain has TRBV6-5 and TRBJ2-3; 7 nucleotides agree with TRBD2. Per the germline V gene, CDR1 is MNHEY and CDR2 is SVGAGI. This CDR3 region has 16 residues. V shed 2 bases and J 1 base; nucleotides not matched to a gene: 6. CDR3: CASSYAGLEGTDTQYF. CDR3 nucleotides: TGTGCCAGCAGTTACGCTGGACTAGAAGGCACAGATACGCAGTATTTT.

This sequence joins TRBV5-1 and TRBJ2-3; unclear D gene. CDR3 length: 14 amino acids. Germline CDR1 is SGHRS and CDR2 is YFSETQ. V was trimmed by 4 bases and J by 6 bases, leaving 15 bases between them. The CDR3 DNA follows: TGCGCCAGCAGCGCGGATTTACTGGCGGATACGCAGTATTTT. Protein sequence: CASSADLLADTQYF.

This clonotype was found a few times. The chain couples TRBV19 to TRBJ2-1; 7 nucleotides align to TRBD1. The CDR3 is 13 residues long. J gave up 5 bases and V 5 bases, and 3 bases lay outside the gene matches. Germline V gene sequence: CDR1 LNHDA, CDR2 SQIVND (reference sequence). The CDR3 protein is CASSGTANNEQFF. The CDR3 DNA reads TGTGCCAGTAGTGGGACAGCGAACAATGAGCAGTTCTTC.

The chain's CDR3 is CATSRDRGKANYGYTF. CDR3 coding DNA: TGTGCCACCAGCAGGGACAGGGGGAAAGCTAACTATGGCTACACCTTC. V and J are TRBV15 and TRBJ1-2; 10 nucleotides align to TRBD1. V shed 3 bases and J 0 bases; nucleotides not matched to a gene: 4. Germline CDR1 is LNHNV and CDR2 is YYDKDF (reference sequence). CDR3 length equals 16 residues. The whole variable domain, filled in from reference TRBV15 and TRBJ1-2, reads DAMVIQNPRYQVTQFGKPVTLSCSQTLNHNVMYWYQQKSSQAPKLLFHYYDKDFNNEADTPDNFQSRRPNTSFCFLDIRSPGLGDTAMYLCATSRDRGKANYGYTFGSGTRLTVV.

The sample holds many counts of this clonotype. The V and J genes are TRBV27 and TRBJ2-7, with 7 bases lining up with TRBD1. This CDR3 contains 14 residues. Germline CDR1 MNHEY, CDR2 SMNVEV (reference sequence). V gave up 3 bases and J gave up 4 bases; unmatched junction bases: 6. CDR3 sequence (DNA): TGTGCCAGCAGTTTGAGGGGGCTCGGGTACGAGCAGTACTTC. Its translation is CASSLRGLGYEQYF.

The chain is built from TRBV5-1 and TRBJ2-3, with 8 nucleotides matching TRBD2. CDR1 and CDR2 from the germline V gene are SGHRS and YFSETQ. The CDR3 is 17 residues long. Trimming at V came to 0 bases and at J to 1 base, leaving 7 bases not matched to a gene. Here the CDR3 reads CASSLADGRGGTDTQYF. The CDR3 DNA sequence: TGCGCCAGCAGCTTGGCCGACGGGCGGGGGGGCACAGATACGCAGTATTTT.

The sample holds many counts of this clonotype. The rearrangement uses TRBV19 and TRBJ2-7; no clear D gene. CDR3 length: 14 residues. CDR1 and CDR2 from the germline V gene are LNHDA and SQIVND (reference sequence). Trimming shortened V by 1 base and J by 2 bases, and 9 bases separated the two germline ends. The CDR3 sequence is CASSIGGSTYEQYF. CDR3 bases: TGTGCCAGTAGTATAGGCGGATCAACCTACGAGCAGTACTTC.

The rearrangement uses TRBV12-3 or TRBV12-4 and TRBJ1-6, with D perhaps TRBD1 (6 bases). The length of the CDR3 is 14 residues. Trimming left V 3 bases short and J 5 bases short, with 8 bases between. CDR3 sequence reads: CASSLGHNNSPLHF. The DNA of the CDR3 is TGTGCCAGCAGTTTGGGACACAATAATTCACCCCTCCACTTT.

The table lists this clonotype with many counts. The rearrangement links TRBV11-2 to TRBJ1-1; 7 bases map to TRBD1. Losses at the gene ends were 2 bases for V and 0 bases for J; bases not matched to a gene: 6. The CDR3 is 16 residues long. Germline CDR1 and CDR2: SGHAT and FQNNGV. The CDR3 DNA is TGTGCCAGCAGCTTATATGGGACAGCCATGAACACTGAAGCTTTCTTT. Translation: CASSLYGTAMNTEAFF.

The genes are TRBV10-1 and TRBJ2-7, with TRBD1 matching 10 bases. The CDR3 is 14 residues long. Trimming took 2 bases from V and 6 from J; bases not matched to a gene: 4. Germline V gene lookup returns CDR1 WNHNN and CDR2 SYGVQD (reference sequence). In DNA form, the CDR3 reads TGCGCCAGCAGTGAGGGGACAGGGGCGGGCGAGCAGTACTTC. Its protein is CASSEGTGAGEQYF.

This clonotype was counted a single time. The chain uses TRBV25-1 and TRBJ2-7; possible D gene TRBD1, 6 bases. This CDR3 region has 13 residues. Germline V gives CDR1 MGHDK, CDR2 SYGVNS. V lost 6 bases and J 8 bases, leaving 17 bases between the germline ends. The CDR3 spells CASSTDRQDQQYF. The CDR3 DNA is TGTGCCAGCAGCACCGATAGACAGGACCAGCAGTACTTC.

This clonotype was counted at least ten times. The chain couples TRBV4-1 to TRBJ2-5, with 10 positions matching TRBD2. The CDR3 is 16 residues long. J was trimmed by 0 bases and V by 1 base; bases with no gene match: 2. Per the germline V gene, CDR1 is MGHRA and CDR2 is YSYEKL. For the CDR3, the DNA is TGCGCCAGCAGCCAAGGGACTAGCGGAGACCAAGAGACCCAGTACTTC. Translated: CASSQGTSGDQETQYF.

This rearrangement joins TRBV6-5 to TRBJ2-7, with TRBD2 identical over 7 bases. V lost 4 bases, J lost 3 bases, and 12 bases stayed unmatched. CDR3 length: 16 residues. Germline CDR1 MNHEY, CDR2 SVGAGI. CDR3 loop: CASSLSRGTGIYEQYF. For the CDR3, the DNA is TGTGCCAGCAGTTTATCGCGGGGGACTGGAATCTACGAGCAGTACTTC.

Many counts were recorded for this clonotype. This chain links TRBV2 with TRBJ2-1; no clear D. Trimming took off 5 bases at V and 0 bases at J, with 5 bases between the two ends. The CDR3 runs 13 residues. Per the germline V gene, CDR1 is SNHLY and CDR2 is FYNNEI. This CDR3 is CASSTSSYNEQFF. In DNA, the CDR3 is TGTGCCAGCAGTACCAGCTCCTACAATGAGCAGTTCTTC.

This clonotype has ten or more counts. The chain recombines TRBV13 with TRBJ2-7; the match to TRBD2 covers 11 bases. The CDR3 consists of 15 residues. CDR1 is PRHDT and CDR2 is FYEKMQ in the germline V gene (reference sequence). The V and J ends lost 4 bases and 4 bases, in that order; junction bases with no gene match: 6. The CDR3: CASSSTSGGRYEQYF. The CDR3 coding sequence is TGTGCCAGCAGCTCAACTAGCGGGGGCCGGTACGAGCAGTACTTC. Drawing the rest from reference TRBV13 and TRBJ2-7, the complete variable domain is AAGVIQSPRHLIKEKRETATLKCYPIPRHDTVYWYQQGPGQDPQFLISFYEKMQSDKGSIPDRFSAQQFSDYHSELNMSSLELGDSALYFCASSSTSGGRYEQYFGPGTRLTVT.

In its sample, this clonotype was seen many times. The V call is TRBV7-8, the J call TRBJ2-5, with D unclear. The germline V and J ends were trimmed by 6 bases and 7 bases, with 18 bases remaining between them. The CDR3 length is 14 residues. Per the germline V gene, CDR1 is SGHVS and CDR2 is FQNEAQ. CDR3 region: CASRSPGPTRTQYF. DNA for the CDR3: TGTGCCAGCAGATCCCCGGGCCCGACACGGACCCAGTACTTC.

This clonotype was seen a few times. This chain joins TRBV6-1 and TRBJ1-1; no firm D call. Germline V gene lookup returns CDR1 MNHNS and CDR2 SASEGT. Trimming took off 7 bases at V and 0 bases at J, with 15 bases between the two ends. The CDR3 consists of 15 residues. CDR3 bases: TGTGCCAGCACCCCCGAGGGAGCAATGAACACTGAAGCTTTCTTT. Translation gives CASTPEGAMNTEAFF.

This clonotype was observed many times. Written as DNA, the CDR3 is TGTGCCAGCAGCGATGACGACTCTAGCACAGATACGCAGTATTTT. This encodes CASSDDDSSTDTQYF. The V call is TRBV9, the J call TRBJ2-3; D unresolved. CDR1 SGDLS and CDR2 YYNGEE come from the germline V gene. The CDR3 is 15 residues long. V was shortened by 3 bases and J by 0 bases, with 11 bases between the two germline ends.

This rearrangement joins TRBV5-4 to TRBJ1-5; 9 bases are a match to TRBD1. J lost 0 bases, V lost 2 bases, and 6 bases had no gene match. CDR1 is SGHNT and CDR2 is YYREEE in the germline V gene (reference sequence). The CDR3 is 17 amino acids. The CDR3 coding sequence is TGTGCCAGCAGCTTTGCCGACAGGGGGGATAGCAATCAGCCCCAGCATTTT. Translating gives CASSFADRGDSNQPQHF.

This clonotype was seen only a few times. This sequence joins TRBV18 and TRBJ1-2, with 8 positions matching TRBD1. The CDR3 loop spans 14 amino acids. After removal of 3 bases from V and 4 bases from J, the junction contained 4 bases not matched to a gene. Germline values: CDR1 KGHSH, CDR2 LQKENI. As DNA, the CDR3 is TGTGCCAGCTCACCTCCAGGGGGCGGCTATGGCTACACCTTC. This encodes CASSPPGGGYGYTF.

This clonotype was detected ten times or more. The genes are TRBV20-1 and TRBJ2-2; no definite D call. The CDR3 has 13 amino acids. Germline loops: CDR1 DFQATT, CDR2 SNEGSKA (reference sequence). Trimming removed 6 bases at V and 0 bases at J, with 8 bases between. The DNA of the CDR3 is TGCAGTGCGTCACACCCGAACACCGGGGAGCTGTTTTTT. It translates to CSASHPNTGELFF.

The chain joins TRBV7-3 to TRBJ1-6; D is unclear. This CDR3 is 15 amino acids long. Germline values: CDR1 SGHTA, CDR2 FQGTGA. Trimming removed 3 bases at V and 0 bases at J, with 6 bases between. The CDR3 region has the DNA TGTGCCAGCAGCTTGGAGAGCTCCTATAATTCACCCCTCCACTTT. It yields the protein CASSLESSYNSPLHF.

This rearrangement joins TRBV10-3 to TRBJ1-2; no firm D call. The CDR3 is made up of 15 amino acids. CDR1 ENHRY and CDR2 SYGVKD come from the germline V gene. V was clipped by 0 bases and J by 3 bases, with 11 bases between them. CDR3 DNA: TGTGCCATCAGTGAGTCGATAGCCAACGACTATGGCTACACCTTC. Encoded protein: CAISESIANDYGYTF.

The chain combines TRBV6-4 with TRBJ1-1, with a weak D call TRBD1 (6 bases). CDR3 length equals 14 residues. Between the trimmed V and J ends, which lost 5 bases and 0 bases, there was a span of 10 bases. CDR1 and CDR2 from the germline V gene are MRHNA and SNTAGT. The CDR3 DNA follows: TGTGCCAGCAGTTCCAGACAGGTGAACACTGAAGCTTTCTTT. It specifies CASSSRQVNTEAFF.